This T cell receptor beta chain was observed in a study of blood T cell repertoires in COVID-19. The overall study: Some COVID-19 samples were acute and others convalescent; all came from the United States, Italy and Spain. The cDNA or gDNA used as material had been derived from T cells, B-cell-depleted T cells, or PBMCs.

Under the authors' procedure: Amplification from reference gene primers served as the basis for estimated nucleated cell counts. This table comes from immunoSEQ multiplex PCR, and its TCRdb copy is limited to in-frame clones, with some not included. V and J calls plus clone size are reproduced from that table; the DNA served to infer D and trimming. The data contain 150,000 or so clones, approximately 86% of them seen just once; the ten biggest clones take up approximately 10%. With 1 base clipped from V and 2 bases from J, the junction kept 4 bases outside the gene matches. CDR1 is MGHRA, CDR2 YSYEKL, per germline. This CDR3 is built from 15 residues. Followed over time, Seattle patients had been enrolled while infection was active.

The specimen sequenced was peripheral blood. This sequence was found in a woman in her 70s with COVID-19, enrolled during active disease. The chain is built from TRBV4-1 and TRBJ2-7; 8 bases map to TRBD2. The CDR3 loop is CASSQATSAAYEQYF. The CDR3 coding sequence is TGCGCCAGCAGCCAAGCGACTAGCGCAGCCTACGAGCAGTACTTC.